Detailed here is one T cell receptor (beta chain). Antigen: not known. This specimen comes from a study of graft-versus-host responses after intestinal transplantation. Study information: Multivisceral, liver-intestinal, or isolated intestinal transplants were received by the recipients. Every recipient underwent anti-thymocyte globulin induction, then tacrolimus and steroids for two to three years.

Produced via immunoSEQ multiplex PCR; TCRdb's table is partial and in-frame only. The table shows more than 70,000 clones, with 85% to 95% occurring only once. Deletions cut 3 bases from V and 6 bases from J, with 17 bases between. CDR3 size: 15 residues. Germline V lookup: CDR1 LNHDA, CDR2 SQIVND (reference sequence). Study-level points and caveats: Some GvH clones were seen earlier in gut or blood, suggesting intestinal origin. Within allografts, high graft-versus-host to host-versus-graft clonal ratios were seen among patients with graft-donor T cell macrochimerism.

This receptor was identified in a human donor who was the organ donor for an intestinal transplant. This material consisted of unstimulated CD8+ T cells sorted from spleen or lymph node cells, taken before transplant. This chain connects TRBV19 to TRBJ1-2; D gene unclear. The CDR3 nucleotides are TGTGCCAGTAGTATGTGGGCTTCTGGTAAGGATGGCTACACCTTC. Protein sequence: CASSMWASGKDGYTF.